Following are 7 T cell receptor beta chains from one sample sequenced in a study of blood T cell repertoires in COVID-19. Using immunoSEQ multiplex PCR, the repertoire was profiled, and TCRdb retains in-frame clones only, with some absent. The table has some 200,000 clones, 84% seen once. Sequencing input: peripheral blood. These receptors were obtained from a woman aged 40-49 years who had recovered from COVID-19.

The chain links TRBV15 to TRBJ2-7; a possible D gene is TRBD2 (5 bases). Trimming cost V 0 bases and J 0 bases, with 12 bases left between them. The CDR3 has 16 amino acids. Germline loops: CDR1 LNHNV, CDR2 YYDKDF (reference sequence). The CDR3 sequence is CATSRDWRPSSYEQYF. The CDR3 DNA sequence: TGTGCCACCAGCAGAGATTGGAGGCCGAGCTCCTACGAGCAGTACTTC.

This rearrangement joins TRBV6-5 to TRBJ2-1, with TRBD1 as a possible D gene (6 bases). This CDR3 region has 11 residues. Trimming cost V 8 bases and J 6 bases, with 8 bases left between them. CDR1 is MNHEY and CDR2 is SVGAGI in the germline V gene. The CDR3 reads CASEGGNEQFF. CDR3 sequence (DNA): TGTGCCAGCGAAGGGGGCAATGAGCAGTTCTTC.

The genes are TRBV11-3 and TRBJ2-5; 14 bases match TRBD2. The CDR3 runs to 15 residues. Germline V CDR1 and CDR2: SGHNT, YENEEA. Trimming at V came to 4 bases and at J to 3 bases, leaving 1 base not matched to a gene. CDR3: CASSSGLAGEETQYF. The CDR3 region has the DNA TGTGCCAGCAGCTCGGGACTAGCGGGGGAAGAGACCCAGTACTTC.

V and J are TRBV4-3 and TRBJ1-5; 9 bases line up with TRBD1. Trimming at V came to 4 bases and at J to 5 bases, leaving 3 bases not matched to a gene. The CDR3 is 14 residues long. Germline CDR1 is LGHNA and CDR2 is YSLEER. The CDR3 protein is CASSPTGGDQPQHF. CDR3 in DNA: TGCGCCAGCAGCCCCACAGGGGGCGATCAGCCCCAGCATTTT.

This clone appeared a single time. In DNA form, the CDR3 reads TGTGCCAGCAGCCAAGGCCCCGGGTATGAGCAGTTCTTC. Protein sequence: CASSQGPGYEQFF. The chain recombines TRBV3-1 (or the pseudogene TRBV3-2) with TRBJ2-1; D not resolved. CDR1 is LGHDT and CDR2 is YNNKEL in the germline V gene (reference sequence). Trimming pared 1 base from V and 8 bases from J, leaving 9 bases between. The CDR3 is 13 amino acids.

This clone was seen a handful of times. This chain joins TRBV19 and TRBJ1-1, with a possible D match to TRBD1 (6 bases). This CDR3 has 13 residues. Germline V gene lookup returns CDR1 LNHDA and CDR2 SQIVND (reference sequence). The V end lost 7 bases, the J end lost 5 bases, and 14 bases lay between the germline ends. CDR3 DNA: TGTGCCAGTATACGGACAGAGTTGACTGAAGCTTTCTTT. Translated, it gives CASIRTELTEAFF.

The chain uses TRBV3-1 (or the pseudogene TRBV3-2) and TRBJ1-2, with 7 bases that match TRBD1. From germline, CDR1 is LGHDT and CDR2 YNNKEL (reference sequence). This CDR3 contains 14 residues. V trimming: 0 bases; J trimming: 8 bases; junction bases outside the gene matches: 6. CDR3: CASSQDMTGKGYTF. The CDR3 region has the DNA TGTGCCAGCAGCCAAGATATGACAGGGAAAGGCTACACCTTC.